This T cell receptor beta chain derives from a study of T cells in Graves' hyperthyroidism and ophthalmopathy. General study results and limits: The authors' 13 V-J model separated ophthalmopathy from stable hyperthyroidism.

Germline V gene sequence: CDR1 GTSNPN, CDR2 SVGIG (reference sequence). The CDR3 is 13 residues long. Trimming cost V 0 bases and J 4 bases, with 9 bases left between them. TCR beta CDR3 regions were amplified from RNA transcripts. The HTBI primer set drove a first-round RT-PCR of the TCR CDR3. MiXCR was run by TCRdb on the multiplex PCR reads, yielding one entry per CDR3 protein. In the table there are a few hundred thousand distinct CDR3 sequences, 20% to 25% of which are singletons. This clonotype was detected a few times. No antigen is known for it. The clonotype was recovered from a man aged 30 to 39 with Graves' ophthalmopathy. The chain combines TRBV30 with TRBJ1-1; D remains ambiguous. Material for sequencing was blood. The CDR3 region is CAWSVHQGTEAFF. The CDR3 DNA follows: TGTGCCTGGAGTGTCCATCAAGGCACTGAAGCTTTCTTT.